This entry lists 24 T cell receptor beta chains sequenced from one sample in a study of blood T cells in healthy people across ages. The second PCR ran about 6 to 12 cycles with a sample-barcoded 5' primer and J-beta primers. Each CDR3 protein gets one entry after TCRdb re-called the 5' RACE reads with MiXCR. The sample consists of approximately 1,700,000 distinct CDR3 sequences, about two fifths of them appearing once. The sequenced material came from blood. These receptors were obtained from a human donor in good health.

In this sample, this clonotype turned up a few times. The chain joins TRBV7-2 to TRBJ2-7; D perhaps matches TRBD2 (6 bases). Germline loops: CDR1 SGHTA, CDR2 FQGNSA. The V end lost 3 bases, the J end lost 7 bases, and 19 bases lay between the germline ends. CDR3 length: 15 amino acids. The DNA of the CDR3 is TGTGCCAGCAGCTTCCTAGGGCTAGCGACGAAGGAGCAGTACTTC. This gives the protein CASSFLGLATKEQYF.

This clonotype was counted a few times. The V and J genes are TRBV20-1 and TRBJ2-1, with 10 nucleotides matching TRBD2. Germline values: CDR1 DFQATT, CDR2 SNEGSKA (reference sequence). V trimming: 2 bases; J trimming: 6 bases; junction bases outside the gene matches: 7. The CDR3 is made up of 15 amino acids. Here the CDR3 reads CSARPLAGETNEQFF. DNA of the CDR3: TGCAGTGCTAGACCGCTAGCGGGGGAAACCAATGAGCAGTTCTTC.

The genes are TRBV7-8 and TRBJ1-1; TRBD1 aligns across 9 bases. The germline gives CDR1 SGHVS, CDR2 FQNEAQ. There are 14 residues in the CDR3. Trimming at V came to 6 bases and at J to 8 bases, leaving 10 bases not matched to a gene. DNA of the CDR3: TGTGCCAGCAGTCCCGGGACAGGGTCTTACGAAGCTTTCTTT. This codes for CASSPGTGSYEAFF.

V and J are TRBV6-1 and TRBJ2-4, with 7 bases identical to TRBD1. The DNA end is more similar to TRBJ2-7, so the J call may be wrong. The CDR3 contains 15 residues. CDR1 is MNHNS, CDR2 SASEGT, per germline. CDR3 DNA sequence: TGTGCCAGCAGTGAAGCGACAGGGACAGCTTACGAGCAGTACTTC. It yields the protein CASSEATGTAYEQYF.

The CDR3 nucleotides are TGTGCCAGCAGCCCTAACATGGTCTACAATGAGCAGTACTTC. Translation: CASSPNMVYNEQYF. The chain is built from TRBV12-3 or TRBV12-4 and TRBJ2-1, with unresolved D. Matching the DNA end better, TRBJ2-7 makes the J call doubtful. The CDR3 spans 14 residues.

This clonotype was recorded a few times. V and J are TRBV7-9 and TRBJ2-7, with 7 bases identical to TRBD1. Germline V CDR1 and CDR2: SEHNR, FQNEAQ (reference sequence). CDR3 length: 16 amino acids. V lost 5 bases and J lost 2; bases outside the gene matches: 12. The CDR3 nucleotides read TGTGCCAGCAGCGGGACAGTCACCAATTTTCCCTACGAGCAGTACTTC. Translated, it gives CASSGTVTNFPYEQYF.

V and J are TRBV4-2 and TRBJ1-1; 8 bases line up with TRBD1. The CDR3 extends over 16 amino acids. The germline V gene encodes CDR1 LGHNA and CDR2 YNFKEQ. The V and J ends lost 6 bases and 0 bases, in that order; junction bases with no gene match: 9. The DNA for the CDR3 is TGTGCCAGCAGTCACGGACAGGGAACCATGAACACTGAAGCTTTCTTT. It specifies CASSHGQGTMNTEAFF.

This clonotype has a handful of counts. V and J are TRBV4-1 and TRBJ1-5; D ambiguous. The CDR3 runs to 13 residues. V dropped 0 bases and J dropped 9 bases, with 9 bases sitting between them. CDR1 MGHRA and CDR2 YSYEKL come from the germline V gene. The chain's CDR3 is CASSQDTHGPQHF. The CDR3 DNA is TGCGCCAGCAGCCAAGACACCCATGGGCCCCAGCATTTT.

The chain joins TRBV28 to TRBJ2-6; 9 bases map to TRBD1. Per the germline V gene, CDR1 is MDHEN and CDR2 is SYDVKM. The CDR3 loop spans 18 amino acids. J was trimmed by 2 bases and V by 2 bases; bases with no gene match: 7. CDR3 residues: CASSLKPGQGPGANVLTF. The CDR3 DNA reads TGTGCCAGCAGTTTAAAACCGGGACAGGGTCCTGGGGCCAACGTCCTGACTTTC. Complete variable domain (other parts from reference TRBV28 and TRBJ2-6): DVKVTQSSRYLVKRTGEKVFLECVQDMDHENMFWYRQDPGLGLRLIYFSYDVKMKEKGDIPEGYSVSREKKERFSLILESASTNQTSMYLCASSLKPGQGPGANVLTFGAGSRLTVL.

The chain joins TRBV7-2 to TRBJ2-5; D gene ambiguous. Trimming left V 5 bases short and J 1 base short, with 11 bases between. Looked up from germline, CDR1 is SGHTA and CDR2 is FQGNSA. The CDR3 covers 14 residues. CDR3 nucleotides: TGTGCCAGCAGCCTAGAGCGATTCCAAGAGACCCAGTACTTC. This codes for CASSLERFQETQYF. Full variable domain (outside the CDR3, taken from reference TRBV7-2 and TRBJ2-5): GAGVSQSPSNKVTEKGKDVELRCDPISGHTALYWYRQSLGQGLEFLIYFQGNSAPDKSGLPSDRFSAERTGGSVSTLTIQRTQQEDSAVYLCASSLERFQETQYFGPGTRLLVL.

The J gene is TRBJ1-2, the V gene TRBV4-1; TRBD1 agrees at 7 bases. Trimming took 0 bases from V and 0 from J; bases not matched to a gene: 13. This CDR3 is 19 amino acids long. CDR1 MGHRA and CDR2 YSYEKL come from the germline V gene. The CDR3 DNA follows: TGCGCCAGCAGCCAAGAACCGGACAGGCACAGGAGGACTAACTATGGCTACACCTTC. Translated, it gives CASSQEPDRHRRTNYGYTF.

In this sample, this clonotype turned up a few times. The chain uses TRBV12-3 or TRBV12-4 and TRBJ1-2; weak D call: TRBD1 (5 bases). Trimming took 3 bases from V and 7 from J, leaving 15 bases between them. The CDR3 loop spans 14 amino acids. The DNA for the CDR3 is TGTGCCAGCAGTTTTCCAGGTTCCAGGGCTGGCTACACCTTC. The encoded protein is CASSFPGSRAGYTF.

About this clonotype: A junction boundary mismatches the germline segment, possibly from a read error. V is TRBV20-1 and J is TRBJ2-1, with a tentative D call TRBD2 (6 bases). The CDR3 covers 16 residues. Germline V gene lookup returns CDR1 DFQATT and CDR2 SNEGSKA (reference sequence). CDR3: CGARSFRAGTYNEQFF. DNA for the CDR3: TGCGGTGCTAGATCCTTCCGGGCGGGGACCTACAATGAGCAGTTCTTC.

This clonotype has a handful of counts. The CDR3 DNA reads as TGTGCCAGCAGTTTGAGGGATGGAGGGGATCAGCCCCAGCATTTT. Protein sequence: CASSLRDGGDQPQHF. This chain joins TRBV28 and TRBJ1-5; a possible D gene is TRBD1 (5 bases). The length of the CDR3 is 15 residues. The germline V gene encodes CDR1 MDHEN and CDR2 SYDVKM. Trimming stripped 3 bases from V and 5 bases from J, with 14 bases between.

This clonotype was counted a few times. The rearrangement joins TRBV4-1 to TRBJ2-6; no definite D call. The CDR3 extends over 20 amino acids. The germline V and J ends were trimmed by 2 bases and 1 base, with 21 bases remaining between them. The germline gives CDR1 MGHRA, CDR2 YSYEKL. CDR3 DNA: TGCGCCAGCAGCCAACCCGTACGACGACCGACGAGTTCTGGGGCCAACGTCCTGACTTTC. It encodes CASSQPVRRPTSSGANVLTF.

This clonotype has more than one count but fewer than ten. CDR3 region: CSALGQYSTDTQYF. DNA of the CDR3: TGCAGCGCCCTCGGACAGTACAGCACAGATACGCAGTATTTT. The chain is built from TRBV29-1 and TRBJ2-3; perhaps TRBD1 as D (6 bases). The CDR3 loop spans 14 amino acids. Germline V CDR1 and CDR2: SQVTM, ANQGSEA. Trimming left V 7 bases short and J 0 bases short, with 14 bases between.

The chain joins TRBV9 to TRBJ1-2; 10 bases line up with TRBD1. Germline loops: CDR1 SGDLS, CDR2 YYNGEE. This CDR3 comprises 18 residues. The trim removed 1 base at V and 5 bases at J, leaving 14 bases unmatched. The DNA of the CDR3 is TGTGCCAGCAGCGTACTAGCGGGGGTTGGACAGGGGGATTATGGCTACACCTTC. It translates to CASSVLAGVGQGDYGYTF.

The chain carries TRBV27 and TRBJ2-5, with TRBD1 matching over 8 bases. V shed 0 bases and J 4 bases; nucleotides not matched to a gene: 7. The CDR3 loop spans 16 amino acids. The germline V gene has CDR1 MNHEY and CDR2 SMNVEV (reference sequence). The chain's CDR3 is CASSLSWQGAGETQYF. In nucleotides, the CDR3 is TGTGCCAGCAGTTTATCGTGGCAGGGGGCGGGAGAGACCCAGTACTTC.

This clonotype showed up just a few times. This chain links TRBV4-3 with TRBJ2-5; TRBD2 aligns across 15 bases. The V segment lost 3 bases and the J segment 2 bases; nucleotides outside the gene matches: 10. This CDR3 comprises 19 residues. The germline gives CDR1 LGHNA, CDR2 YSLEER. CDR3 region: CASSQGPPGLAGGQETQYF. Written as DNA, the CDR3 is TGCGCCAGCAGCCAGGGGCCCCCGGGACTAGCGGGGGGACAAGAGACCCAGTACTTC.

There are a few counts of this clonotype. This sequence joins TRBV6-5 and TRBJ2-7, with 9 bases fitting TRBD1. This CDR3 is 15 amino acids long. The junction had 5 bases not matched to a gene; V was cut back by 0 bases and J by 5 bases. CDR1 is MNHEY and CDR2 is SVGAGI in the germline V gene. The CDR3 DNA reads as TGTGCCAGCAGTTACTCCCGGGACAGGGTCCACGAGCAGTACTTC. Translated, it gives CASSYSRDRVHEQYF.

The table lists this clonotype with many counts. This chain joins TRBV11-2 and TRBJ2-7; maybe TRBD2 (6 bases). Germline lookup yields CDR1 SGHAT and CDR2 FQNNGV. V was cut by 0 bases and J by 5 bases, with 17 bases left in between. There are 16 residues in the CDR3. The CDR3 protein is CASSLEPGTAVDEQYF. The DNA for the CDR3 is TGTGCCAGCAGCTTAGAACCCGGGACTGCGGTCGACGAGCAGTACTTC.

In nucleotides, the CDR3 is TGTGCCAGCAGCGAGACGGGGAACCCCTCGGCCTACGAGCAGTACTTC. It encodes CASSETGNPSAYEQYF. This chain connects TRBV7-8 to TRBJ2-5, with D possibly matching TRBD2 (5 bases). Near its end, the DNA agrees better with TRBJ2-7, so the J call may be wrong. Germline assignment: CDR1 SGHVS and CDR2 FQNEAQ. This CDR3 is built from 16 residues.

This clonotype was seen more than once but under ten times. The chain carries TRBV5-1 and TRBJ2-3; D is tentatively TRBD1 or TRBD2 (5 bases each). The CDR3 totals 14 residues. The V and J ends lost 1 base and 7 bases respectively, with 13 bases between them. CDR1 and CDR2 (germline): SGHRS, YFSETQ. CDR3 DNA: TGCGCCAGCAGCTTGCAGGGCAGGGAGAATACGCAGTATTTT. Its protein product is CASSLQGRENTQYF.

This clonotype has just a few counts. The genes are TRBV28 and TRBJ2-7; 9 bases align to TRBD1. V lost 1 base to trimming and J lost 2 bases; unmatched junction nucleotides: 12. Germline assignment: CDR1 MDHEN and CDR2 SYDVKM. The CDR3 runs to 18 residues. The CDR3 sequence is CASSLLIRDREAPYEQYF. CDR3 DNA sequence: TGTGCCAGCAGTTTATTGATTAGGGACAGGGAGGCCCCCTACGAGCAGTACTTC.